This entry features one TCR beta chain sequence. Germline lookup yields CDR1 ENHRY and CDR2 SYGVKD. This CDR3 spans 16 amino acids. The V gene end was trimmed by 2 bases and the J gene end by 2 bases; junction bases not matched to a gene: 5. The sample comes from a study of T cell changes during pregnancy in multiple sclerosis. The repertoire was sequenced with immunoSEQ multiplex PCR; TCRdb's copy has only in-frame clones and lacks some. This sample has around 43,000 clones; 85% to 95% occur once, and the top ten carry 3% to 4%. This TCR derives from a female donor with multiple sclerosis, enrolled in a pregnancy study. Sequencing used CD8+ T cells from peripheral blood mononuclear cells, obtained after pregnancy. The V and J genes are TRBV10-3 and TRBJ1-5, with 8 bases aligning to TRBD1. CDR3 sequence: CAISERDRGGNQPQHF. The CDR3 DNA sequence: TGTGCCATCAGTGAGAGAGACAGGGGTGGCAATCAGCCCCAGCATTTT.